These 9 T cell receptor beta chains share one sample of origin, sequenced in a study of tumor and adjacent non-tumor tissue in lung cancer. Three rounds of nested PCR, following a modified ARM-PCR protocol, produced the TCRbeta library. TCRdb analysed the multiplex PCR reads with MiXCR anew, one entry per CDR3 protein. The data show 120,000 or so distinct CDR3 sequences, 66% seen once. The template was RNA from unsorted bulk tissue. The sample was lung tumor tissue. The source is a man under 40 with non-small cell lung cancer.

This clonotype showed up many times. This chain joins TRBV5-4 and TRBJ1-2; D not resolved. Germline V gene lookup returns CDR1 SGHNT and CDR2 YYREEE (reference sequence). There are 15 residues in the CDR3. The V end lost 1 base, the J end lost 5 bases, and 15 bases lay between the germline ends. The CDR3 reads CASSLRPGQRYGYTF. The CDR3 DNA reads TGTGCCAGCAGCTTGCGCCCGGGCCAGAGATATGGCTACACCTTC.

Concerning this clonotype: A single base separates this from a much larger clone, so it may be a read error. The chain carries TRBV6-6 and TRBJ2-7, with D uncertain. Germline CDR1 MNHNY, CDR2 SVGAGI (reference sequence). CDR3 length: 12 residues. V was cut by 4 bases and J by 8 bases, with 12 bases left in between. This chain's CDR3 is CASSSTLYKQYF. The CDR3 bases are TGTGCCAGCAGTTCGACCTTGTACAAGCAGTACTTC.

The chain recombines TRBV25-1 with TRBJ2-1; TRBD2 aligns across 8 bases. Unmatched junction bases numbered 9, after V lost 3 bases and J lost 8 bases. Germline V gene sequence: CDR1 MGHDK, CDR2 SYGVNS. CDR3 length: 15 residues. The CDR3 coding sequence is TGTGCCAGCAGTGAGCATAGCGGGACTTACGATGAGCAGTTCTTC. Protein sequence: CASSEHSGTYDEQFF.

For this clonotype: Mismatch with germline at one junction end may stem from a read error. This sequence joins TRBV20-1 and TRBJ1-1; D is ambiguous. The germline CDR1 and CDR2 sequences are DFQATT and SNEGSKA (reference sequence). The CDR3 has 13 residues. CDR3 bases: TGCACTGCTCCTCTTACACCCGACACTGAAGCTTTCTTC. It encodes CTAPLTPDTEAFF.

This rearrangement joins TRBV11-2 to TRBJ2-1; 7 bases line up with TRBD2. Germline CDR1 and CDR2: SGHAT and FQNNGV. The CDR3 runs to 15 residues. CDR3 sequence (DNA): TGTGACAGTAGCGCGGGACTAAGAGTGAACAATGAGCAGTTCTTC. It is translated as CDSSAGLRVNNEQFF.

Of note for this clonotype: This may stem from a read error, because a much larger clone lies one nucleotide away. The chain is built from TRBV6-5 and TRBJ2-1; tentatively, D is TRBD2 (6 bases). Germline V lookup: CDR1 MNHEY, CDR2 SVGAGI. The CDR3 spans 12 residues. Trimming cost V 8 bases and J 10 bases, with 15 bases left between them. CDR3 residues: CASGLRGVEQFF. In DNA form, the CDR3 reads TGTGCCAGCGGTTTGCGGGGTGTCGAGCAGTTCTTC.

Turning to this clonotype: It may be a read error: a sequence one base away is much more abundant. The V gene is TRBV20-1, the J gene TRBJ2-1; 8 bases match TRBD2. This CDR3 has 15 amino acids. V lost 2 bases, J lost 3 bases, and 6 bases stayed unmatched. Germline CDR1 DFQATT, CDR2 SNEGSKA (reference sequence). CDR3 in DNA: TGCAGTGCTAGAAGACTAGCGAGCTACTACAATGAGCAGTTCTTC. This sequence encodes CSARRLASYYNEQFF.

On this clonotype: One end of the junction is discordant with germline, which a read error may explain. The chain couples TRBV6-6 to TRBJ2-3, with TRBD1 identical over 7 bases. The germline gives CDR1 MNHNY, CDR2 SVGAGI (reference sequence). The CDR3 has 15 residues. The DNA of the CDR3 is TGTGCCAGCAGCCGCTCCGCAGACGGGACAGATACGCAGTACTTT. Translated, it gives CASSRSADGTDTQYF.

This clonotype showed up just once. V gene TRBV7-2 combines with J gene TRBJ2-1, with a weak D call TRBD1 (5 bases). The CDR3 totals 13 residues. The V end was cut by 5 bases, the J end by 3 bases, with 8 bases between. Germline V CDR1 and CDR2: SGHTA, FQGNSA. The CDR3 is CASSQDSYNEQFF. The CDR3 DNA reads as TGTGCCAGCAGCCAAGACAGCTACAATGAGCAGTTCTTC.